The rows below give T cell receptor beta chains drawn from one sample of a study of blood T cell repertoires in COVID-19. The data were produced by immunoSEQ multiplex PCR, yet TCRdb's version contains in-frame clones alone and is incomplete. The table shows about 110,000 clones, with 71% occurring only once. What was sequenced was peripheral blood. The receptors originated from a human donor with acute or convalescent COVID-19. The donor label of this sample is uncertain. Both conserved end residues are part of each CDR3. The D gene is left open where the match is weak. Not every row has a clone size; where given, it reads once, few, many or a size class.

V gene	clone size	D gene	J gene	CDR3 DNA	CDR3 protein
TRBV27	few	TRBD1	TRBJ1-2	TGTGCCAGCAGTCCGGGGGACAGGGGCTATGGCTACACCTTC	CASSPGDRGYGYTF
TRBV7-9	-	-	TRBJ2-1	TGTGCCAGCAGCCTCACAGGGCTGACTTCCTCCTACAATGAGCAGTTCTTC	CASSLTGLTSSYNEQFF
TRBV4-2	few	-	TRBJ2-7	TGTGCCAGCAGCCAAGAAGTTCAGGGCGGTCGCGAGCAGTACTTC	CASSQEVQGGREQYF
TRBV9	-	TRBD1	TRBJ1-2	TGTGCCAGCAGCGTAGCTCCGGACAGGCGGTATGGCTACACCTTC	CASSVAPDRRYGYTF
TRBV5-8	-	TRBD1	TRBJ1-6	TGTGCCAGCAGCCCGGGGACAGGGAACTATAATTCACCCCTCCACTTT	CASSPGTGNYNSPLHF
TRBV29-1	-	TRBD2	TRBJ2-1	TGCAGCGTCCCACCCGGACTAGCGGGGGGCCCCTCCAATGAGCAGTTCTTC	CSVPPGLAGGPSNEQFF
TRBV7-8	-	-	TRBJ2-3	TGTGCCAGCAGCCCTGGACACAATAGTCCCGCAACAGATACGCAGTATTTT	CASSPGHNSPATDTQYF
TRBV25-1	once	-	TRBJ2-7	TGTGCCAGCAGACAGGGGGGGGGCTACGAGCAGTACTTC	CASRQGGGYEQYF
TRBV18	-	-	TRBJ1-2	TGTGCCAGCTCACCAGGAACAGGGTCTGGCTACACCTTC	CASSPGTGSGYTF
TRBV6-5	few	TRBD1	TRBJ1-2	TGTGCCAGCACTCGGACAGGGTATCAGAGCTACACCTTC	CASTRTGYQSYTF
TRBV5-8	-	-	TRBJ1-2	TGTGCCAGCAGCTTGGCAGGCCGAAACTATGGCTACACCTTC	CASSLAGRNYGYTF
TRBV7-9	few	-	TRBJ1-4	TGTGCCAGCACCACGACAGCAATAACAACTAATGAAAAACTGTTTTTT	CASTTTAITTNEKLFF